These 2 T cell receptor beta chains share one sample of origin, sequenced in a study of control samples from healthy donors and cancer patients. Libraries were prepared by immunoSEQ multiplex PCR; TCRdb keeps only in-frame clonotypes and omits some of them. Of about 39,000 clones in the sample, over 65% were seen once. Sequenced sample: blood. The receptors originated from a man in his 60s in good health.

The rearrangement links TRBV11-2 to TRBJ1-1, with 8 bases fitting TRBD1. With V trimmed by 1 base and J by 5 bases, 3 bases remained unmatched. This CDR3 is 14 amino acids long. CDR1 and CDR2 from the germline V gene are SGHAT and FQNNGV. In DNA form, the CDR3 reads TGTGCCAGCAGCTTAGTACGACAGGGGACTGAAGCTTTCTTT. The encoded protein is CASSLVRQGTEAFF.

J is TRBJ1-6 and V is TRBV28, with D unclear. The germline gives CDR1 MDHEN, CDR2 SYDVKM. This CDR3 has 15 residues. Trimming left V 5 bases short and J 11 bases short, with 19 bases between. The chain's CDR3 is CASSPTDGVGTPLHF. The CDR3 nucleotides are TGTGCCAGCAGTCCCACAGACGGGGTTGGGACACCCCTCCACTTT.